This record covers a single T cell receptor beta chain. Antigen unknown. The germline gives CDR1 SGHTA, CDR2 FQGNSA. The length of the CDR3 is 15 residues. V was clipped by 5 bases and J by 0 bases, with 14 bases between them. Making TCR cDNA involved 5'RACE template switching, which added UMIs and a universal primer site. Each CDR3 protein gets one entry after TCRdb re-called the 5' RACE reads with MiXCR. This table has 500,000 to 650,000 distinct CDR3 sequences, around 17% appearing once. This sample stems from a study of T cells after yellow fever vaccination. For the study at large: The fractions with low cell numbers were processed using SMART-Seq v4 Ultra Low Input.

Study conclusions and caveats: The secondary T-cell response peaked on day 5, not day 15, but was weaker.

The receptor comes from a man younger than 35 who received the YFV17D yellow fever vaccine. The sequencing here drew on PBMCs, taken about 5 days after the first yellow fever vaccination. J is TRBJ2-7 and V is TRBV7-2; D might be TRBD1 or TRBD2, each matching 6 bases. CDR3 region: CASSQGGGLSYEQYF. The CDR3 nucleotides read TGTGCCAGCAGCCAAGGAGGGGGACTCTCCTACGAGCAGTACTTC.